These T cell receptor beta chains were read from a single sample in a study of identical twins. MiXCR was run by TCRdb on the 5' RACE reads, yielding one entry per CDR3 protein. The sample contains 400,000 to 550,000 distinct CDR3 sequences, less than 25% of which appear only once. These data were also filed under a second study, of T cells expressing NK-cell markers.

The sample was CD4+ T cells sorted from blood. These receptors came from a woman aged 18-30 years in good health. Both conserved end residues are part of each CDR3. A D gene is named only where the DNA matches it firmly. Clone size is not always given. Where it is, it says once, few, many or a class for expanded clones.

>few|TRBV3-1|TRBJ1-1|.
CASRLMTANTEAFF
TGTGCCAGCAGACTTATGACAGCGAACACTGAAGCTTTCTTT
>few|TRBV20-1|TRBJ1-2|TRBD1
CSASPPGQGWYGYTF
TGCAGTGCTAGCCCGCCGGGACAGGGGTGGTATGGCTACACCTTC
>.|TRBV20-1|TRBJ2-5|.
CSAIWTGQETQYF
TGCAGTGCTATTTGGACGGGTCAAGAGACCCAGTACTTC
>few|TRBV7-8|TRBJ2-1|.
CASSFKVRGSYNEQFF
TGTGCCAGCAGCTTCAAGGTTCGGGGCTCCTACAATGAGCAGTTCTTC
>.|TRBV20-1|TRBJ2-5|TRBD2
CSARDPTAGGIQETQYF
TGCAGTGCTAGAGATCCGACAGCGGGAGGAATCCAAGAGACCCAGTACTTC
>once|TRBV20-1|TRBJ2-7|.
CSAVVDYEQYF
TGCAGTGCAGTGGTTGATTACGAGCAGTACTTC
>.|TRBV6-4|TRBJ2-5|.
CAAESCSETQYF
TGTGCCGCCGAAAGCTGTAGCGAGACCCAGTACTTC
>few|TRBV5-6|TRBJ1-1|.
CASIRRGASEAFF
TGTGCCAGCATCCGTAGGGGCGCCTCAGAAGCTTTCTTT
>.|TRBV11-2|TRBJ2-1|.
CASSNHEGDEQFF
TGTGCCAGCAGTAATCATGAGGGGGATGAGCAGTTCTTC
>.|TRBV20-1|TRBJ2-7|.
CSARPRTWDEQYF
TGCAGTGCCAGGCCCCGGACTTGGGACGAGCAGTACTTC
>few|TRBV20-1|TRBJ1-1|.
CSATGRTEAFF
TGCAGTGCTACCGGGCGAACTGAAGCTTTCTTT
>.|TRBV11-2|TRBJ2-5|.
CASGHNPQGWVETQYF
TGTGCCAGCGGCCACAATCCCCAGGGTTGGGTCGAGACCCAGTACTTC
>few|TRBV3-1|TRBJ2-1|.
CASSQDLESSYNEQFF
TGTGCCAGCAGCCAAGATCTTGAATCCTCCTACAATGAGCAGTTCTTC
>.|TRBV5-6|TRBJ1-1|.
CASSYTLNTEAFF
TGTGCCAGCAGTTACACACTGAACACTGAAGCTTTCTTT
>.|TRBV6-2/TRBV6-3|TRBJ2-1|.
CASSYEGGSYNEQFF
TGTGCCAGCAGTTACGAGGGTGGCTCCTACAATGAGCAGTTCTTC
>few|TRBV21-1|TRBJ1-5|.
CASSKSEVFNQPQHF
TGTGCCAGCAGCAAAAGTGAGGTTTTCAATCAGCCCCAGCATTTT
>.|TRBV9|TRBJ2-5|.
CASSVRGGQETQYF
TGTGCCAGCAGCGTTCGAGGGGGACAAGAGACCCAGTACTTC
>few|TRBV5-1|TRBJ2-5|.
CASRRRSNSQETQYF
TGCGCCAGTCGAAGACGGAGTAACTCCCAAGAGACCCAGTACTTC
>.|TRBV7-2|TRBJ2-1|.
CASRLDNEQFF
TGTGCCAGCAGGCTTGATAATGAGCAGTTCTTC
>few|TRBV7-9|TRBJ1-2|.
CASSSEGYGYTF
TGTGCCAGCAGCTCGGAAGGATATGGCTACACCTTC
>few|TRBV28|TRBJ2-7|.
CASSSGRRREQYF
TGTGCCAGCAGTTCAGGGAGGCGACGCGAGCAGTACTTC
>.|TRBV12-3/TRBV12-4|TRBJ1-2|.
CASSPGRLRGANYGYTF
TGTGCCAGCAGTCCCGGACGGCTTAGAGGGGCTAACTATGGCTACACCTTC
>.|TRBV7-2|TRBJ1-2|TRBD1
CASSLATGTAANYGYTF
TGTGCCAGCAGCCTCGCCACCGGGACAGCCGCTAACTATGGCTACACCTTC
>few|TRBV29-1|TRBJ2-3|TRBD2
CSVEDRVTSGGTYTQYF
TGCAGCGTTGAAGATCGGGTGACTAGCGGGGGCACTTATACGCAGTATTTT
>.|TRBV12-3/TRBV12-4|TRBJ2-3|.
CASSPGGKRGDTQYF
TGTGCCAGCAGTCCGGGGGGCAAGAGGGGAGATACGCAGTATTTT
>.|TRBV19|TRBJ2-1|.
CASIASETSYNEQFF
TGTGCCAGTATAGCGTCAGAGACCTCCTACAATGAGCAGTTCTTC
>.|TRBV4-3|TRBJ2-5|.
CASSHRGTATETQYF
TGCGCCAGCAGCCACCGCGGGACAGCGACCGAGACCCAGTACTTC
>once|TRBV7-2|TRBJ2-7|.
CASSLIAAGEQYF
TGTGCCAGCAGCTTAATAGCTGCCGGGGAGCAGTACTTC
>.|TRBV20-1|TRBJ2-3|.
CSGMPNTDTQYF
TGCAGTGGGATGCCAAACACAGATACGCAGTATTTT
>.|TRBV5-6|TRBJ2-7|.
CASSREFRYEQYF
TGTGCCAGCAGCCGGGAGTTCCGTTACGAGCAGTACTTC
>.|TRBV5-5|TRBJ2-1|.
CASSLKRQPMGSNEQFF
TGTGCCAGCAGCTTGAAAAGACAGCCAATGGGATCCAATGAGCAGTTCTTC
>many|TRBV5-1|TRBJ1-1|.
CASSLAGRPNTEAFF
TGCGCCAGCAGCTTGGCCGGCAGGCCGAACACTGAAGCTTTCTTT
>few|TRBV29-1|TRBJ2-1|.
CSVEDPQTYEQFF
TGCAGCGTTGAAGATCCCCAGACCTATGAGCAGTTCTTC
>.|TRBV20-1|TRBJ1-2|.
CSAREVTAFNGYTF
TGCAGTGCTAGAGAGGTAACAGCCTTTAATGGCTACACCTTC
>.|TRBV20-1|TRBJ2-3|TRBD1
CSASGDRADTQYF
TGCAGTGCTAGTGGGGACAGGGCAGATACGCAGTATTTT
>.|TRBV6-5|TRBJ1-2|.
CASSPDRIGYTF
TGTGCCAGCAGCCCCGACAGGATCGGCTACACCTTC
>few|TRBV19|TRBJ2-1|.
CASSIDPVGRGERSEQFF
TGTGCCAGTAGTATAGACCCTGTGGGGAGAGGGGAGAGGAGTGAGCAGTTCTTC
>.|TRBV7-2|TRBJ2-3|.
CASSLSLHTDTQYF
TGTGCCAGCAGCTTGAGCCTCCACACAGATACGCAGTATTTT
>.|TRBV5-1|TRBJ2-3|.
CASSYGAPTDTQYF
TGCGCCAGCAGCTATGGGGCCCCCACAGATACGCAGTATTTT
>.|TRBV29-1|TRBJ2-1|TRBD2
CSVELAGARGNEQFF
TGCAGCGTTGAACTAGCGGGGGCGCGAGGGAATGAGCAGTTCTTC
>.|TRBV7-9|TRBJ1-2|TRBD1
CASSIGGQGAYYGYTF
TGTGCCAGCAGCATTGGCGGACAGGGGGCGTATTATGGCTACACCTTC
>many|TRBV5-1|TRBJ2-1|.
CASSLWSSSYNEQFF
TGCGCCAGCAGCTTGTGGTCGAGCTCCTACAATGAGCAGTTCTTC
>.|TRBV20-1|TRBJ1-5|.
CSARIGNQPQHF
TGCAGTGCTAGAATCGGCAATCAGCCCCAGCATTTT
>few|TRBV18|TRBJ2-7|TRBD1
CASSGAGTGVTYEQYF
TGTGCCAGCTCAGGGGCCGGGACAGGAGTAACGTACGAGCAGTACTTC
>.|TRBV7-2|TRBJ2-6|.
CASSSSLPGSGANVLTF
TGTGCCAGCAGCTCCTCCCTTCCCGGTTCTGGGGCCAACGTCCTGACTTTC
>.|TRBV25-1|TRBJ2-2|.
CASSEYRAGELFF
TGTGCCAGCAGTGAATATAGGGCCGGGGAGCTGTTTTTT
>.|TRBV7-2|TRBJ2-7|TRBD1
CASSPDRGGEQYF
TGTGCCAGCAGCCCGGACAGGGGTGGCGAGCAGTACTTC
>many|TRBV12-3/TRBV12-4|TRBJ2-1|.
CASSLVGGGYNEQFF
TGTGCCAGCAGTTTGGTGGGGGGCGGATACAATGAGCAGTTCTTC
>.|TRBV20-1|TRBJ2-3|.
CSARVGTRQSDTQYF
TGCAGTGCTAGAGTGGGGACTCGGCAGTCGGATACGCAGTATTTT
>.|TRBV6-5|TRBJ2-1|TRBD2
CASSSTGTRGGNEQFF
TGTGCCAGCAGTTCGACCGGGACTAGAGGAGGCAATGAGCAGTTCTTC
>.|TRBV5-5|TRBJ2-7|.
CASSLVPGDYEQYF
TGTGCCAGCAGCTTGGTTCCGGGAGACTACGAGCAGTACTTC
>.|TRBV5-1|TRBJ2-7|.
CASSLNGPAREQYF
TGCGCCAGCAGCTTGAACGGGCCCGCCAGGGAGCAGTACTTC
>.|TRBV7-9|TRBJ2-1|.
CASSPRLRSYNEQFF
TGTGCCAGCAGTCCCCGGCTTCGCTCCTACAATGAGCAGTTCTTC
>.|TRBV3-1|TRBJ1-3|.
CASSQDLGAYGNTIYF
TGTGCCAGCAGCCAAGATTTAGGGGCGTATGGAAACACCATATATTTT
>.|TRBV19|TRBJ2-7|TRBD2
CASRTSGGIYEQYF
TGTGCCAGTCGGACTAGCGGGGGAATCTACGAGCAGTACTTC
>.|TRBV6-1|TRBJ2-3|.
CASSRRQYTDTQYF
TGTGCCAGCAGCCGCCGGCAATACACAGATACGCAGTATTTT
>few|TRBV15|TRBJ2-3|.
CATSRDSTDTQYF
TGTGCCACCAGCAGAGACTCCACAGATACGCAGTATTTT